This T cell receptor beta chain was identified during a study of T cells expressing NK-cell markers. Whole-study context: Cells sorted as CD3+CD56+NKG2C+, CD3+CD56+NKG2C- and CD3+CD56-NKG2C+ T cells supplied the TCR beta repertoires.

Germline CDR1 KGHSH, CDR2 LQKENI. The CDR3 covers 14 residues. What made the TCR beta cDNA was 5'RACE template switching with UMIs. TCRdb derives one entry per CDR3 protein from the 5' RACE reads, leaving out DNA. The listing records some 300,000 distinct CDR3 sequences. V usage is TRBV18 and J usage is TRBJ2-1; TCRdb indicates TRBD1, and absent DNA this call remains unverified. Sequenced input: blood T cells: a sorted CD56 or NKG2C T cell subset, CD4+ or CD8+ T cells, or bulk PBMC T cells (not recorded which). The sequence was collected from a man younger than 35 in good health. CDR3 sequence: CASSPPGQWYEQFF. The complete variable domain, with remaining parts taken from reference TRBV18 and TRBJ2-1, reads NAGVMQNPRHLVRRRGQEARLRCSPMKGHSHVYWYRQLPEEGLKFMVYLQKENIIDESGMPKERFSAEFPKEGPSILRIQQVVRGDSAAYFCASSPPGQWYEQFFGPGTRLTVL.